This T cell receptor (beta chain) was captured by sequencing in a study of CD8 T cells in ankylosing spondylitis. Germline V gene sequence: CDR1 LGHNA, CDR2 YNFKEQ. CDR3 length: 11 residues. Trimming cost V 4 bases and J 10 bases, with 9 bases left between them. Molecular-barcoded quantitative 5'-RACE produced these TCR beta libraries. TCRdb called the 5' RACE reads again in MiXCR, with one record for every CDR3 protein. The sample includes tens of thousands of distinct CDR3 sequences, approximately 28% of them seen just once. Whole-study findings and limits: Disease-linked clones were CD8+ and relatively rare in peripheral blood. Ankylosing spondylitis blood appeared to carry a characteristic TCR beta motif of several highly homologous variants. Some of the motif variants had earlier been found in reactive arthritis patients' fluid and blood.

This clonotype was observed a handful of times. Its target is unknown. This sequence joins TRBV4-2 and TRBJ2-3; no definite D call. The source is a male donor with ankylosing spondylitis. The sequenced sample was synovial fluid, either unsorted or a sorted T cell fraction (not recorded which). CDR3 bases: TGTGCCAGCAGCCGATACAAGGCGCAGTATTTT. This sequence encodes CASSRYKAQYF.